A single sample is the source of the 23 T cell receptor beta chains below, sequenced in a study of blood T cell repertoires in COVID-19. Sequencing was performed with immunoSEQ multiplex PCR; in TCRdb, only in-frame clones are kept and a portion is missing. The repertoire includes 65,000 or so clones, just under 85% of them detected once, and roughly 3.9% sits in the top ten. Sequenced sample: peripheral blood. Receptors were obtained from a man in his 60s with acute or convalescent COVID-19.

The V gene is TRBV19, the J gene TRBJ1-5, with TRBD1 matching over 7 bases. This CDR3 region has 16 residues. Trimming removed 3 bases from V and 1 base from J; junction bases left unmatched: 6. Germline V gives CDR1 LNHDA, CDR2 SQIVND (reference sequence). CDR3 coding DNA: TGTGCCAGTAGTATTTTGACAGGGTTGAGCAATCAGCCCCAGCATTTT. Translated, it gives CASSILTGLSNQPQHF.

J is TRBJ1-5 and V is TRBV12-5, with a weak D call TRBD1 (5 bases). Germline CDR1 and CDR2: LGHNT and FRNRAP. This CDR3 is 14 amino acids long. V lost 2 bases, J lost 7 bases, and 12 bases lay in between. DNA of the CDR3: TGTGCTAGTGGTTTGACAGGTGACGGCCAGCCCCAGCATTTT. Its protein is CASGLTGDGQPQHF.

V usage is TRBV4-2 and J usage is TRBJ2-3, with 7 positions matching TRBD2. CDR3 length: 12 amino acids. Germline values: CDR1 LGHNA, CDR2 YNFKEQ. V lost 4 bases and J lost 10; bases outside the gene matches: 5. Written as DNA, the CDR3 is TGTGCCAGCAGCCGGGGGGGGGAGGCGCAGTATTTT. Protein sequence: CASSRGGEAQYF.

The genes are TRBV6-5 and TRBJ2-7, with TRBD1 identical over 9 bases. V dropped 7 bases and J dropped 5; count of bases not matched to a gene: 12. Germline V lookup: CDR1 MNHEY, CDR2 SVGAGI. The CDR3 loop spans 15 amino acids. This CDR3 is CASTFFPGQGNEQYF. The CDR3 DNA follows: TGTGCCAGCACCTTTTTTCCGGGACAGGGAAACGAGCAGTACTTC.

The rearrangement links TRBV6-5 to TRBJ2-2; maybe TRBD1 (6 bases). Germline V gene data show CDR1 as MNHEY and CDR2 as SVGAGI. Between the trimmed V and J ends, which lost 8 bases and 5 bases, there was a span of 9 bases. The CDR3 spans 12 residues. The CDR3 sequence is CASQRGTGELFF. In DNA form, the CDR3 reads TGTGCCAGCCAAAGGGGGACCGGGGAGCTGTTTTTT.

The chain couples TRBV2 to TRBJ1-2; D perhaps matches TRBD1 (6 bases). CDR1 and CDR2 from the germline V gene are SNHLY and FYNNEI. The V and J ends lost 3 bases and 5 bases respectively, with 10 bases between them. This CDR3 is 13 amino acids long. CDR3 in DNA: TGTGCCAGCAGTGATGCAGGGGATTATGGCTACACCTTC. This codes for CASSDAGDYGYTF.

In this sample, this clone turned up once. The genes are TRBV7-3 and TRBJ2-1, with TRBD2 matching over 11 bases. Germline CDR1 and CDR2: SGHTA and FQGTGA. The CDR3 spans 15 residues. V lost 6 bases and J lost 7; bases outside the gene matches: 8. The CDR3 nucleotides read TGTGCCAGCAGTGGCGGGACTAGCGGCTTGAATGAGCAGTTCTTC. It specifies CASSGGTSGLNEQFF.

The chain has TRBV10-3 and TRBJ1-4, with D maybe TRBD1 (5 bases). The CDR3 runs 13 residues. The germline V gene encodes CDR1 ENHRY and CDR2 SYGVKD. Trimming shortened V by 6 bases and J by 8 bases, and 13 bases separated the two germline ends. The DNA for the CDR3 is TGTGCCATCAGAAAGAACCAGGGAGAAAAACTGTTTTTT. Translation gives CAIRKNQGEKLFF.

J is TRBJ2-6 and V is TRBV7-3, with D unclear. V was shortened by 5 bases and J by 0 bases, with 2 bases between the two germline ends. Germline-derived CDR1 and CDR2 are SGHTA and FQGTGA. This CDR3 has 13 residues. CDR3 sequence reads: CASSHSGANVLTF. As DNA, the CDR3 is TGTGCCAGCAGCCACTCTGGGGCCAACGTCCTGACTTTC.

The chain links TRBV7-2 to TRBJ1-3; TRBD1 aligns across 7 bases. Germline V lookup: CDR1 SGHTA, CDR2 FQGNSA. With 5 bases clipped from V and 0 bases from J, the junction kept 7 bases outside the gene matches. The CDR3 extends over 16 amino acids. CDR3 residues: CASSLQGIRSGNTIYF. DNA of the CDR3: TGTGCCAGCAGCCTACAGGGGATCCGCTCTGGAAACACCATATATTTT.

The chain uses TRBV5-1 and TRBJ1-2; D is ambiguous. The V end lost 4 bases, the J end lost 4 bases, and 14 bases lay between the germline ends. This CDR3 contains 14 residues. Germline CDR1 reads SGHRS; CDR2 reads YFSETQ. The CDR3 reads CASSHTEQAYGYTF. Written as DNA, the CDR3 is TGCGCCAGCAGCCACACCGAGCAGGCCTATGGCTACACCTTC.

The V call is TRBV5-1, the J call TRBJ1-2; D might be TRBD1 (6 bases). V lost 2 bases to trimming and J lost 0 bases, with 11 bases between them. The CDR3 totals 15 residues. CDR1 SGHRS and CDR2 YFSETQ come from the germline V gene. This CDR3 reads CASSLTAGANYGYTF. The CDR3 DNA is TGCGCCAGCAGCTTAACGGCAGGGGCTAACTATGGCTACACCTTC.

This sequence joins TRBV29-1 and TRBJ1-4; a weak D match, TRBD1 (6 bases). CDR1 and CDR2 (germline): SQVTM, ANQGSEA. Between the trimmed V and J ends, which lost 7 bases and 5 bases, there was a span of 14 bases. CDR3 length equals 13 residues. CDR3 protein: CSASRDTNEKLFF. CDR3 coding DNA: TGCAGCGCCTCCCGGGACACCAATGAAAAACTGTTTTTT. The whole variable domain, filled in from reference TRBV29-1 and TRBJ1-4, reads SAVISQKPSRDICQRGTSLTIQCQVDSQVTMMFWYRQQPGQSLTLIATANQGSEATYESGFVIDKFPISRPNLTFSTLTVSNMSPEDSSIYLCSASRDTNEKLFFGSGTQLSVL.

The V call is TRBV12-3 or TRBV12-4, the J call TRBJ1-4; D remains ambiguous. This CDR3 has 13 amino acids. Trimming stripped 3 bases from V and 9 bases from J, with 11 bases between. CDR3 in DNA: TGTGCCAGCAGTTTCGAGACAATCAAAAAACTGTTTTTT. Its translation is CASSFETIKKLFF.

The J gene is TRBJ1-2, the V gene TRBV4-1; D unclear. The CDR3 runs to 15 residues. In germline, CDR1 is MGHRA, CDR2 YSYEKL. V was pared by 1 base and J by 2 bases, with 11 bases between. The CDR3 spells CASSQVYAGNYGYTF. CDR3 bases: TGCGCCAGCAGCCAAGTCTACGCGGGCAACTATGGCTACACCTTC.

The DNA of the CDR3 is TGTGCCAGCAGTGCTTATCTGGGGGCTGGATATGGCTACACCTTC. As protein: CASSAYLGAGYGYTF. This chain uses TRBV25-1 with TRBJ1-2; D possibly corresponds to TRBD1 (6 bases). Germline V lookup: CDR1 MGHDK, CDR2 SYGVNS. The CDR3 covers 15 residues. V lost 4 bases and J lost 5, with 17 bases in between.

V is TRBV19 and J is TRBJ1-3, with a possible D match to TRBD1 (6 bases). CDR1 LNHDA and CDR2 SQIVND come from the germline V gene (reference sequence). The CDR3 runs 17 residues. The V gene lost 3 bases and the J gene lost 0 bases, with 15 bases spanning the gap. CDR3 amino acids: CASSMEKDSSSGNTIYF. CDR3 bases: TGTGCCAGTAGTATGGAGAAGGACAGCTCCTCTGGAAACACCATATATTTT.

The V and J genes are TRBV11-2 and TRBJ2-5; 7 nucleotides line up with TRBD1. The CDR3 loop spans 15 amino acids. Germline CDR1 SGHAT, CDR2 FQNNGV. Trimming at V came to 4 bases and at J to 5 bases, leaving 10 bases not matched to a gene. The CDR3 reads CASSSLRQGEETQYF. The CDR3 DNA reads as TGTGCCAGCAGCTCCCTACGACAGGGTGAGGAGACCCAGTACTTC.

J is TRBJ2-7 and V is TRBV19, with 8 bases that match TRBD2. V was pared by 3 bases and J by 6 bases, with 10 bases of the junction left unmatched. Germline CDR1 is LNHDA and CDR2 is SQIVND (reference sequence). This CDR3 region has 15 residues. CDR3 protein: CASSIDGGEWGEQYF. CDR3 bases: TGTGCCAGTAGTATTGACGGGGGGGAATGGGGCGAGCAGTACTTC.

The chain joins TRBV7-8 to TRBJ1-2, with TRBD1 matching 9 bases. V shed 4 bases, J shed 8 bases, and the junction held 14 bases outside the gene matches. CDR1 SGHVS and CDR2 FQNEAQ come from the germline V gene. This CDR3 spans 16 amino acids. This CDR3 is CASSSPYRDRARGYTF. DNA for the CDR3: TGTGCCAGCAGCTCACCGTACCGGGACAGGGCTAGGGGCTACACCTTC.

The V call is TRBV5-1, the J call TRBJ2-1, with a weak D call TRBD2 (5 bases). CDR1 and CDR2 from the germline V gene are SGHRS and YFSETQ. The length of the CDR3 is 14 residues. Deletions cut 2 bases from V and 5 bases from J, with 11 bases between. In DNA form, the CDR3 reads TGCGCCAGCAGCTTTCAGGCGGGTAACAATGAGCAGTTCTTC. Its protein product is CASSFQAGNNEQFF.

The rearrangement links TRBV5-1 to TRBJ2-2, with D possibly being TRBD1 (6 bases). The CDR3 has 14 amino acids. Per germline, CDR1 SGHRS and CDR2 YFSETQ. The V end lost 3 bases, the J end lost 1 base, and 7 bases lay between the germline ends. The chain's CDR3 is CASSSGQNTGELFF. As DNA, the CDR3 is TGCGCCAGCAGCTCGGGACAGAACACCGGGGAGCTGTTTTTT.

The rearrangement uses TRBV4-1 and TRBJ1-2; 8 nucleotides agree with TRBD1. Per the germline V gene, CDR1 is MGHRA and CDR2 is YSYEKL. The CDR3 runs to 16 residues. V lost 2 bases, J lost 7 bases, and 12 bases stayed unmatched. CDR3 protein: CASSQSSGGAIRGYTF. CDR3 DNA: TGCGCCAGCAGCCAATCTTCAGGGGGCGCGATTCGTGGCTACACCTTC.